Presented here are 12 T cell receptor beta chains from one specimen sequenced in a study of blood T cell repertoires in COVID-19. Assay: immunoSEQ multiplex PCR; the TCRdb copy retains only in-frame clones and omits some. The data show about 140,000 clones, more than 65% seen once. Sequenced: peripheral blood. All receptors come from a woman in her sixties or seventies with acute or convalescent COVID-19.

This clone was observed a handful of times. The J gene is TRBJ1-5, the V gene TRBV12-3 or TRBV12-4; D is unclear. V gave up 6 bases and J gave up 4 bases, with 7 bases separating them. There are 12 residues in the CDR3. The CDR3 spells CASSRPNQPQHF. The CDR3 DNA sequence: TGTGCCAGCAGCAGGCCTAATCAGCCCCAGCATTTT.

The gene calls are TRBV2 and TRBJ1-2; 8 bases line up with TRBD1. The CDR3 sequence is 11 residues long. The V gene end was trimmed by 10 bases and the J gene end by 8 bases; junction bases not matched to a gene: 6. The germline gives CDR1 SNHLY, CDR2 FYNNEI. CDR3: CATDRGGGYTF. CDR3 coding DNA: TGTGCCACAGACAGGGGAGGAGGCTACACCTTC.

The sample holds one count of this clone. DNA for the CDR3: TGTGCCAGCAGCGTAGGTCCAGCGGGACAACTCTACGAGCAGTACTTC. This translates into CASSVGPAGQLYEQYF. This rearrangement joins TRBV9 to TRBJ2-7; tentative D call: TRBD2 (7 bases). The CDR3 contains 16 residues. Germline values: CDR1 SGDLS, CDR2 YYNGEE. Trimming removed 0 bases at V and 3 bases at J, with 16 bases between.

The V gene is TRBV28, the J gene TRBJ2-1; TRBD1 is a possible D gene (5 bases). The germline CDR1 and CDR2 sequences are MDHEN and SYDVKM. V lost 7 bases to trimming and J lost 8 bases, with 12 bases between them. The CDR3 length is 12 residues. DNA for the CDR3: TGTGCCAGCAAACAGGAGTTCGATGAGCAGTTCTTC. It is translated as CASKQEFDEQFF. Looking up the rest from reference TRBV28 and TRBJ2-1 gives the full variable domain: DVKVTQSSRYLVKRTGEKVFLECVQDMDHENMFWYRQDPGLGLRLIYFSYDVKMKEKGDIPEGYSVSREKKERFSLILESASTNQTSMYLCASKQEFDEQFFGPGTRLTVL.

This clone occurred a few times. This rearrangement joins TRBV28 to TRBJ1-3; 7 bases match TRBD1. Germline V gives CDR1 MDHEN, CDR2 SYDVKM. V lost 5 bases, J lost 2 bases, and 3 bases stayed unmatched. CDR3 length equals 14 residues. In nucleotides, the CDR3 is TGTGCCAGCAGTCCCGGGACAGCTGGAAACACCATATATTTT. This codes for CASSPGTAGNTIYF.

This chain connects TRBV20-1 to TRBJ2-7, with D maybe TRBD2 (5 bases). The CDR3 is made up of 11 amino acids. From germline, CDR1 is DFQATT and CDR2 SNEGSKA (reference sequence). The CDR3 sequence: CSSTGSYEQYF. In DNA form, the CDR3 reads TGCAGCTCCACGGGGAGCTACGAGCAGTACTTC.

The chain couples TRBV28 to TRBJ2-7; 9 nucleotides line up with TRBD2. The trim removed 5 bases at V and 2 bases at J, leaving 7 bases unmatched. The CDR3 runs to 15 residues. Germline CDR1 is MDHEN and CDR2 is SYDVKM. CDR3 protein: CASSATGLATYEQYF. DNA of the CDR3: TGTGCCAGCAGTGCCACGGGACTAGCAACCTACGAGCAGTACTTC.

The chain joins TRBV28 to TRBJ1-5, with a possible D match to TRBD1 (6 bases). Trimming cost V 1 base and J 6 bases, with 10 bases left between them. The CDR3 has 14 residues. Germline CDR1 MDHEN, CDR2 SYDVKM. The CDR3 reads CASSLYRVGQPQHF. The CDR3 region has the DNA TGTGCCAGCAGTTTATACAGGGTCGGTCAGCCCCAGCATTTT.

V gene TRBV19 combines with J gene TRBJ2-5; TRBD2 aligns across 8 bases. The V gene end was trimmed by 1 base and the J gene end by 5 bases; junction bases not matched to a gene: 3. Germline lookup yields CDR1 LNHDA and CDR2 SQIVND (reference sequence). The CDR3 has 14 residues. CDR3 region: CASSIAGGWETQYF. The CDR3 DNA sequence: TGTGCCAGTAGTATAGCGGGGGGGTGGGAGACCCAGTACTTC.

The chain uses TRBV7-3 and TRBJ2-3; TRBD2 might be the D (6 bases). Germline V lookup: CDR1 SGHTA, CDR2 FQGTGA. V lost 5 bases to trimming and J lost 10 bases, with 19 bases between them. The CDR3 extends over 14 amino acids. The chain's CDR3 is CASSPRGGRSAQYF. The CDR3 DNA sequence: TGTGCCAGCAGCCCCCGTGGAGGGCGGAGTGCGCAGTATTTT.

The sample holds a few counts of this clone. The chain employs TRBV30 and TRBJ1-2; 12 nucleotides line up with TRBD1. Germline CDR1 and CDR2: GTSNPN and SVGIG (reference sequence). The CDR3 has 14 residues. J gave up 8 bases and V 5 bases, and 9 bases lay outside the gene matches. The CDR3 nucleotides are TGTGCCTGGGGGCGGGACAGGGGGCGCGGGGGCTACACCTTC. Its translation: CAWGRDRGRGGYTF.

This clone was counted between two and nine times. CDR3 in amino acids: CASSLSLRTDTQYF. The CDR3 bases are TGTGCCAGCAGTTTATCCCTACGCACAGATACGCAGTATTTT. The gene calls are TRBV27 and TRBJ2-3, with D unclear. Trimming left V 0 bases short and J 1 base short, with 5 bases between. The CDR3 is made up of 14 amino acids. CDR1 and CDR2 (germline): MNHEY, SMNVEV (reference sequence).